This T cell receptor (beta chain) was sequenced in a study of early T cells in non-severe SARS-CoV-2 infection. Overall study context: Whole-blood bulk RNA, unsorted, was sequenced, and chains were unpaired.

This clonotype was detected only a few times. Its specificity is not known. J lost 1 base, V lost 4 bases, and 18 bases had no gene match. The germline gives CDR1 SGHDN, CDR2 FVKESK. This CDR3 is 21 amino acids long. The TCR library protocol was used to attach unique molecular identifiers. These identifiers were attached to individual cDNA molecules. TCRdb reprocessed the 5' RACE reads with MiXCR, giving one entry per CDR3 protein. There are roughly 70,000 distinct CDR3 sequences in the sample; roughly 21% occur only once, and approximately 15% lies in the top ten. Study-wide points: Anti-spike CD8 specificities were favored by VDJdb matching, whose results missed private and CD4 specificities.

The source of this sequence is an adult who was a healthcare worker with PCR-confirmed SARS-CoV-2 infection or an uninfected control (not recorded which). The chain recombines TRBV14 with TRBJ2-4, with 11 bases that match TRBD1. This specimen consisted of whole blood, obtained at baseline. Here the CDR3 DNA reads TGTGCCAGCAGCCCATCCAACCGGGACAGGGGGTTGATTGCGGCCAAAAACATTCAGTACTTC. Translation: CASSPSNRDRGLIAAKNIQYF. The full variable domain, rest sourced from reference TRBV14 and TRBJ2-4, is EAGVTQFPSHSVIEKGQTVTLRCDPISGHDNLYWYRRVMGKEIKFLLHFVKESKQDESGMPNNRFLAERTGGTYSTLKVQPAELEDSGVYFCASSPSNRDRGLIAAKNIQYFGAGTRLSVL.